One sample yielded the 3 T cell receptor beta chains listed below, sequenced in a study of T cells in localized non-small cell lung cancer. Repertoires were generated with immunoSEQ multiplex PCR, while TCRdb's copy carries only in-frame clones and drops some. The table shows 25,000 to 35,000 clones, with around 77% occurring only once. The specimen was peripheral blood, collected before any cancer treatment. These receptor sequences come from a male donor at least 60 years old with stage III squamous cell lung carcinoma.

The chain uses TRBV7-2 and TRBJ2-5; D is perhaps TRBD2 (6 bases). The CDR3 sequence is 13 residues long. Per germline, CDR1 SGHTA and CDR2 FQGNSA. V was shortened by 3 bases and J by 5 bases, with 10 bases between the two germline ends. CDR3 protein: CASSFERVETQYF. In DNA form, the CDR3 reads TGTGCCAGCAGCTTCGAGCGGGTGGAGACCCAGTACTTC.

The chain links TRBV27 to TRBJ1-1, with TRBD1 matching 10 bases. Germline CDR1 MNHEY, CDR2 SMNVEV (reference sequence). The V segment lost 4 bases and the J segment 4 bases; nucleotides outside the gene matches: 6. This CDR3 is 15 amino acids long. CDR3 DNA: TGTGCCAGCAGTTCAACCGGGACAGGGGCCACTGAAGCTTTCTTT. Amino acid sequence: CASSSTGTGATEAFF.

This clone was seen more than once but under ten times. The chain combines TRBV6-1 with TRBJ2-2, with D perhaps matching TRBD1 (5 bases). This CDR3 is 15 amino acids long. V gave up 5 bases and J gave up 2 bases, with 12 bases separating them. CDR1 is MNHNS, CDR2 SASEGT, per germline. This CDR3 is CASSPDGQNTGELFF. CDR3 bases: TGTGCCAGCAGTCCCGACGGACAAAACACCGGGGAGCTGTTTTTT.